This T cell receptor beta chain came from a study of T cells in Graves' hyperthyroidism and ophthalmopathy. Whole-study context: Before treatment of any kind, peripheral blood was taken at initial diagnosis. General study points: Classification by a 13 V-J model distinguished ophthalmopathy from stable hyperthyroidism. Blood held most thyroid clonotypes expanded above 0.001 frequency.

RNA transcripts were the template for amplifying TCR beta CDR3 regions. Carried out on the TCR CDR3, a first-round RT-PCR used the HTBI primer set. TCRdb re-derived calls from the multiplex PCR reads in MiXCR, one entry per CDR3 protein. Of hundreds of thousands of distinct CDR3 sequences in the sample, roughly 15% were seen once. Diagnoses used clinical symptoms, serum thyroxine and TRAb, thyroid ultrasound and orbital computed tomography. In the case of this clonotype: Its specificity is unknown.

The CDR3 is 14 residues long. Germline CDR1 reads MNHNS; CDR2 reads SASEGT. Trimming removed 2 bases at V and 5 bases at J, with 12 bases between. This chain connects TRBV6-1 to TRBJ1-2, with unresolved D. Sample: blood. This TCR was sampled from a woman under 30 with Graves' ophthalmopathy. The CDR3 DNA is TGTGCCAGCAGTGAACTGGACCAAGAGTATGGCTACACCTTC. Encoded protein: CASSELDQEYGYTF.